This TCR beta chain originates from a study of blood T cells in healthy people across ages. Germline V gene sequence: CDR1 SGHTA, CDR2 FQGNSA. V gave up 2 bases and J gave up 4 bases, with 14 bases separating them. The CDR3 runs 16 residues. Then a second PCR, running about 6 to 12 cycles, was carried out with a sample-barcoded 5' primer and a J-beta primer mix. A template-switch adaptor that had 12 random nucleotides put a tag on each cDNA molecule. Each CDR3 protein gets one entry after TCRdb re-called the 5' RACE reads with MiXCR. The data show 700,000 or so distinct CDR3 sequences, around 41% seen once. Drawing of peripheral blood yielded 8.5 to 10 milliliters from each donor.

The TCR was taken from a man at least 80 years old in good health. The gene calls are TRBV7-2 and TRBJ2-2; D call uncertain. Sequencing was performed on blood. This CDR3 reads CASSLFPRQSTGELFF. In nucleotides, the CDR3 is TGTGCCAGCAGCTTATTCCCCAGGCAATCCACCGGGGAGCTGTTTTTT.